This T cell receptor beta chain was identified during a study of CD8 T cells in Susac syndrome. In blood CD8+ and CD4+ T cells, TCR beta underwent sequencing. Diagnostic criteria defined recently for definite or probable disease were met by the Susac syndrome patients. TEMRA cells were FACS-enriched and CD8+ and CD4+ T cells negatively isolated. RNA, at roughly 0.5 to 1 ug, was reverse transcribed with random hexamers. An immunoSEQ multiplex PCR amplified TCR beta CDR3 over 54 Vbeta and 13 Jbeta. TCRdb reprocessed the immunoSEQ multiplex PCR reads with MiXCR, giving one entry per CDR3 protein. This table holds about 100,000 distinct CDR3 sequences, roughly 96% found once. Germline V lookup: CDR1 SQVTM, CDR2 ANQGSEA. Trimming left V 4 bases short and J 3 bases short, with 14 bases between. The CDR3 has 14 residues.

Sample: CD8+ T cells from PBMCs. This sequence originates from a human donor with Susac syndrome. This chain connects TRBV29-1 to TRBJ2-3, with unresolved D. DNA for the CDR3: TGCAGCGTTGGTTACAGCCAAGGGACAGATACGCAGTATTTT. The encoded protein is CSVGYSQGTDTQYF.